Presented here are 15 T cell receptor beta chains from one specimen sequenced in a study of response to subunit inactivated influenza vaccine. TCRdb reprocessed the RT-PCR reads via MiXCR and lists one record per CDR3 protein. This table has 800,000 or so distinct CDR3 sequences, about 20% appearing once. The sample consisted of PBMCs from blood, taken less than 6 days after vaccination. These receptors came from a middle-aged man who received an inactivated influenza vaccine.

This chain uses TRBV9 with TRBJ2-1, with D tentatively TRBD1 or TRBD2 (6 bases each). Per the germline V gene, CDR1 is SGDLS and CDR2 is YYNGEE. CDR3 length: 18 amino acids. Trimming shortened V by 1 base and J by 3 bases, and 20 bases separated the two germline ends. CDR3 protein: CASSVSSGVRGLYNEQFF. In DNA, the CDR3 is TGTGCCAGCAGCGTATCTTCTGGTGTCAGGGGACTCTACAATGAGCAGTTCTTC.

This chain joins TRBV10-3 and TRBJ2-1; D gene unclear. Trimming took 3 bases from V and 3 from J, leaving 3 bases between them. The length of the CDR3 is 12 residues. Looked up from germline, CDR1 is ENHRY and CDR2 is SYGVKD. CDR3 sequence reads: CAISDLYNEQFF. CDR3 nucleotides: TGTGCCATCAGTGATCTCTACAATGAGCAGTTCTTC.

This rearrangement joins TRBV4-2 to TRBJ2-5, with D possibly TRBD1 on 5 matching bases. CDR1 LGHNA and CDR2 YNFKEQ come from the germline V gene. The length of the CDR3 is 15 residues. The V gene lost 1 base and the J gene lost 5 bases, with 14 bases spanning the gap. The CDR3: CASSQGPTAGETQYF. CDR3 DNA sequence: TGTGCCAGCAGCCAAGGCCCGACTGCAGGGGAGACCCAGTACTTC.

This clonotype was seen a single time. The chain couples TRBV3-1 to TRBJ2-1; 9 nucleotides match TRBD1. The CDR3 is 15 residues long. The V and J ends lost 5 bases and 7 bases, in that order; junction bases with no gene match: 9. Germline assignment: CDR1 LGHDT and CDR2 YNNKEL (reference sequence). The CDR3 is CASSGLGTGINEQFF. The CDR3 DNA sequence: TGTGCCAGCAGCGGCCTCGGGACAGGGATTAATGAGCAGTTCTTC.

This clonotype was detected only a few times. The V call is TRBV20-1, the J call TRBJ2-3; D not resolved. The germline V gene encodes CDR1 DFQATT and CDR2 SNEGSKA (reference sequence). The V and J ends lost 5 bases and 3 bases respectively, with 6 bases between them. This CDR3 comprises 11 residues. DNA for the CDR3: TGCAGTGCTGGACGAACAGATACGCAGTATTTT. Translating it yields CSAGRTDTQYF.

This clonotype has a handful of counts. J is TRBJ2-7 and V is TRBV5-1; D not certain. Germline values: CDR1 SGHRS, CDR2 YFSETQ. The CDR3 has 13 amino acids. V lost 4 bases to trimming and J lost 0 bases, with 8 bases between them. The CDR3 loop is CASSMDGSYEQYF. In DNA, the CDR3 is TGCGCCAGCAGCATGGACGGCTCCTACGAGCAGTACTTC.

This chain links TRBV5-1 with TRBJ2-5; TRBD2 agrees at 10 bases. V lost 2 bases to trimming and J lost 2 bases; unmatched junction nucleotides: 6. Looked up from germline, CDR1 is SGHRS and CDR2 is YFSETQ. The CDR3 totals 16 residues. The CDR3 reads CASSFRLAGSQETQYF. CDR3 nucleotide sequence: TGCGCCAGCAGCTTCCGACTAGCGGGTTCTCAAGAGACCCAGTACTTC.

The chain uses TRBV21-1 and TRBJ2-5; the table's D call, TRBD1, has no DNA check behind it. TRBV21-1 counts as a pseudogene. This CDR3 contains 16 residues. The CDR3 loop is CASSNGQGGRQETQYF. The CDR3 DNA follows: TGTGCCAGCAGCAATGGTCAGGGGGGACGGCAAGAGACCCAGTACTTC.

V gene TRBV5-1 combines with J gene TRBJ2-1; perhaps TRBD2 as D (7 bases). V was clipped by 4 bases and J by 8 bases, with 19 bases between them. Germline-derived CDR1 and CDR2 are SGHRS and YFSETQ. This CDR3 region has 15 residues. CDR3 bases: TGCGCCAGCAGCCGGGGGGCGGCACTTTTGGATGAGCAGTTCTTC. Translation gives CASSRGAALLDEQFF.

The chain has TRBV7-9 and TRBJ2-1; 9 bases map to TRBD1. The germline CDR1 and CDR2 sequences are SEHNR and FQNEAQ (reference sequence). The CDR3 extends over 16 amino acids. V was pared by 0 bases and J by 8 bases, with 8 bases of the junction left unmatched. The CDR3 DNA is TGTGCCAGCAGCTTAGCATCGGCGGGACAGGGTCATGAGCAGTTCTTC. Translation: CASSLASAGQGHEQFF.

The chain employs TRBV7-2 and TRBJ2-7; 8 nucleotides align to TRBD2. Germline V gene data show CDR1 as SGHTA and CDR2 as FQGNSA. The length of the CDR3 is 15 residues. V dropped 0 bases and J dropped 0; count of bases not matched to a gene: 1. CDR3 sequence (DNA): TGTGCCAGCAGCTTAGCTAGCGGGGACTCCTACGAGCAGTACTTC. Translation: CASSLASGDSYEQYF.

This clonotype turned up a few times. The rearrangement uses TRBV4-2 and TRBJ2-3; the D is unclear. With 0 bases removed from V and 4 bases from J, the gap between germline ends came to 8 bases. This CDR3 is built from 14 residues. Germline CDR1 LGHNA, CDR2 YNFKEQ. The CDR3 sequence is CASSQEWRADTQYF. For the CDR3, the DNA is TGTGCCAGCAGCCAAGAGTGGCGTGCAGATACGCAGTATTTT.

The chain has TRBV20-1 and TRBJ2-2, with D perhaps assigned TRBD1 or TRBD2 (6 bases each). Germline V gives CDR1 DFQATT, CDR2 SNEGSKA (reference sequence). This CDR3 has 14 amino acids. The germline V and J ends were trimmed by 0 bases and 7 bases, with 12 bases remaining between them. The CDR3 here is CSARDLQGGGELFF. CDR3 DNA sequence: TGCAGTGCTAGAGATTTACAGGGAGGCGGGGAGCTGTTTTTT.

There are a few counts of this clonotype. This chain connects TRBV9 to TRBJ2-7; 8 bases are shared with TRBD1. V lost 4 bases, J lost 0 bases, and 6 bases stayed unmatched. The CDR3 totals 15 residues. CDR1 SGDLS and CDR2 YYNGEE come from the germline V gene. The CDR3 region is CASSFGQGTSYEQYF. In DNA, the CDR3 is TGTGCCAGCAGCTTCGGACAGGGAACCTCCTACGAGCAGTACTTC.

This chain links TRBV18 with TRBJ2-7; perhaps TRBD1 as D (6 bases). V lost 3 bases, J lost 2 bases, and 14 bases lay in between. The germline gives CDR1 KGHSH, CDR2 LQKENI. This CDR3 has 15 amino acids. This CDR3 reads CASSPSGTLTYEQYF. The DNA of the CDR3 is TGTGCCAGCTCACCCTCCGGGACATTAACCTACGAGCAGTACTTC.